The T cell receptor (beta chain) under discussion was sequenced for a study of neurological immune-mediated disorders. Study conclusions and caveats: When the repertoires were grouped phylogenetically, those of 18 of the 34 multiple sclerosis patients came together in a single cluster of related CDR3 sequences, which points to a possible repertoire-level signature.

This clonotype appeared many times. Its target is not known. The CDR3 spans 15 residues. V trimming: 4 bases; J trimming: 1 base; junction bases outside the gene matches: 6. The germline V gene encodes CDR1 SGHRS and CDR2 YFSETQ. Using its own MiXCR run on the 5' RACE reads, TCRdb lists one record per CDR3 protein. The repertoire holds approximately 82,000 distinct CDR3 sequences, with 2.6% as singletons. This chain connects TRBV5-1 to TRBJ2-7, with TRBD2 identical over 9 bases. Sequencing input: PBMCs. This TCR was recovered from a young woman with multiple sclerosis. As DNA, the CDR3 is TGCGCCAGCAGCAACTCGGGACTAGCTTCCTACGAGCAGTACTTC. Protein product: CASSNSGLASYEQYF.